Described below is a single T cell receptor beta chain sequence and its context. Its antigen is undetermined. The sequence runs out 3 residues before the end of the CDR3; the remainder is reconstructed from the germline J gene. The data originate from a study of T cells in women clearing cervical HPV infection. Study-level results: Combining TCR richness with V gene abundances gave roughly 0.8 AUC. Controls had more TRBV6-7 (about 0.16%) than cases (roughly 0.11%).

The protocol was immunoSEQ multiplex PCR, while the TCRdb copy is restricted to in-frame clones and leaves out a portion. The sample holds under 50,000 clones. CDR1 is DFQATT and CDR2 is SNEGSKA in the germline V gene (reference sequence). The CDR3 length is 15 residues. Trimming cost V 2 bases and J 5 bases; bases outside gene matches: 10. This receptor was taken from a woman between 18 and 70 years old with a cervical HPV16 infection that either progressed to CIN3+ or cleared (not recorded which). The sample taken for sequencing was blood buffy coat. The chain joins TRBV20-1 to TRBJ2-5, with TRBD1 identical over 8 bases. CDR3 amino acids: CSARTRQGLGETQYF. Partial CDR3 DNA: TGCAGTGCTAGAACCCGACAGGGGTTGGGGGAGACC.